The source of this T cell receptor beta chain is a study of early T cells in non-severe SARS-CoV-2 infection. Study in general: Whole-blood bulk RNA, unsorted, was sequenced, and chains were unpaired.

cDNA molecules, individually, were tagged with unique molecular identifiers. MiXCR, run by TCRdb on the 5' RACE reads, gives a single entry per CDR3 protein. The sample shows some 64,000 distinct CDR3 sequences, about 10% of them seen only once. The CDR3 has 16 amino acids. CDR1 and CDR2 from the germline V gene are LNHDA and SQIVND (reference sequence). V dropped 2 bases and J dropped 0 bases, with 11 bases sitting between them. In its sample, this clonotype was seen a few times. The rearrangement uses TRBV19 and TRBJ2-1, with D possibly matching TRBD2 (5 bases). The specimen sequenced was whole blood. This receptor was obtained from an adult who was a healthcare worker with PCR-confirmed SARS-CoV-2 infection or an uninfected control (not recorded which). The CDR3 DNA follows: TGTGCCAGTAGTATAAAAAAGCGGAGCTCCTACAATGAGCAGTTCTTC. This sequence encodes CASSIKKRSSYNEQFF.